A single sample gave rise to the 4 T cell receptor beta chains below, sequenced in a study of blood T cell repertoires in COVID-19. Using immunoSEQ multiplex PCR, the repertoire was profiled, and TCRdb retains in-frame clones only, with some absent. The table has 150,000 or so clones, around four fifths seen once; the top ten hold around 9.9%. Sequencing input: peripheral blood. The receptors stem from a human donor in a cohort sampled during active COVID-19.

CDR3 DNA sequence: TGTGCCAGTAGTTTCGACACCTACGAGCAGTACTTC. Translating it yields CASSFDTYEQYF. This sequence joins TRBV19 and TRBJ2-7, with unresolved D. The CDR3 is 12 amino acids. V was cut by 5 bases and J by 2 bases, with 7 bases left in between. Germline CDR1 reads LNHDA; CDR2 reads SQIVND (reference sequence). The full variable domain, rest sourced from reference TRBV19 and TRBJ2-7, is DGGITQSPKYLFRKEGQNVTLSCEQNLNHDAMYWYRQDPGQGLRLIYYSQIVNDFQKGDIAEGYSVSREKKESFPLTVTSAQKNPTAFYLCASSFDTYEQYFGPGTRLTVT.

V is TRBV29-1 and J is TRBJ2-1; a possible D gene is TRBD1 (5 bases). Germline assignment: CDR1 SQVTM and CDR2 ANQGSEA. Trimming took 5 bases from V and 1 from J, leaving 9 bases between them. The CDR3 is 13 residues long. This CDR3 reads CSVRAGSYNEQFF. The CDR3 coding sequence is TGCAGCGTTAGGGCAGGGTCCTACAATGAGCAGTTCTTC.

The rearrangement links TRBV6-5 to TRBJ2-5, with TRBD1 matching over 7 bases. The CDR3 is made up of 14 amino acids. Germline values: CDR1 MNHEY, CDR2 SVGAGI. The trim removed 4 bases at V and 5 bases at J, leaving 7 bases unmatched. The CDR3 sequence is CASSLEDRRETQYF. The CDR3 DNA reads TGTGCCAGCAGTTTAGAGGACAGGAGGGAGACCCAGTACTTC.

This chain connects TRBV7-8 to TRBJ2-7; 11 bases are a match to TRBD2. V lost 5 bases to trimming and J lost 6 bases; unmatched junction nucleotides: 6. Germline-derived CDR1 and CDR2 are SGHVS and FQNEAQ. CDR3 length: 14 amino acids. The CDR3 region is CASSQTSGTSEQYF. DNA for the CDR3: TGTGCCAGCAGCCAGACTAGCGGGACGTCCGAGCAGTACTTC.